These T cell receptor beta chains were read from a single sample in a study of beta chain features in type 1 diabetes. Here immunoSEQ multiplex PCR was the method, and the copy in TCRdb shows in-frame clones only, minus some. The sample holds about 180,000 clones, around 8% seen once. The sample consisted of central memory CD4+ T cells from blood. Receptors originate from a woman aged 40-49 years with type 1 diabetes. CDR3s include the opening cysteine and the closing phenylalanine or tryptophan. D genes are given only for firm matches. Clone size is given for some rows only: seen once, a few or many times, or a class if the clone is expanded.

clone size: -; V gene: TRBV9; J gene: TRBJ1-2; D gene: TRBD1; CDR3 DNA: TGTGCCAGCAGCCCTCAGACAGGGGTGTTGGGGGGCTACACCTTC; CDR3 protein: CASSPQTGVLGGYTF
clone size: many; V gene: TRBV7-2; J gene: TRBJ2-1; D gene: -; CDR3 DNA: TGTGCCAGCAGCCCTACCGGGTCTCACAATGAGCAGTTCTTC; CDR3 protein: CASSPTGSHNEQFF
clone size: few; V gene: TRBV2; J gene: TRBJ1-4; D gene: -; CDR3 DNA: TGTGCCACGCGCGGGACCGAAGAAAAACTGTTTTTT; CDR3 protein: CATRGTEEKLFF
clone size: -; V gene: TRBV30; J gene: TRBJ1-4; D gene: TRBD1; CDR3 DNA: TGTGCCTGGAGTGTACCGACAGGGGATAATGAAAAACTGTTTTTT; CDR3 protein: CAWSVPTGDNEKLFF
clone size: few; V gene: TRBV9; J gene: TRBJ2-3; D gene: -; CDR3 DNA: TGTGCCAGCAGCGCGAGACTAGGCTCTTCCACAGATACGCAGTATTTT; CDR3 protein: CASSARLGSSTDTQYF
clone size: -; V gene: TRBV4-1; J gene: TRBJ2-7; D gene: TRBD1; CDR3 DNA: TGCGCCAGCAGCCCCGGACAGGGGCGAACCTACGAGCAGTACTTC; CDR3 protein: CASSPGQGRTYEQYF
clone size: few; V gene: TRBV29-1; J gene: TRBJ1-1; D gene: -; CDR3 DNA: TGCAGCGTTGGAGGGCAGATGAACACTGAAGCTTTCTTT; CDR3 protein: CSVGGQMNTEAFF
clone size: few; V gene: TRBV4-3; J gene: TRBJ1-5; D gene: -; CDR3 DNA: TGCGCCAGCAGCCAAGACTTCAGAAATAGCAATCAGCCCCAGCATTTT; CDR3 protein: CASSQDFRNSNQPQHF
clone size: many; V gene: TRBV15; J gene: TRBJ2-1; D gene: -; CDR3 DNA: TGTGCCACCAGCAGAGATCCGGGTGATGAGCAGTTCTTC; CDR3 protein: CATSRDPGDEQFF
clone size: -; V gene: TRBV30; J gene: TRBJ2-2; D gene: -; CDR3 DNA: TGTGCCTGGAAAGGGGAGGCGAACACCGGGGAGCTGTTTTTT; CDR3 protein: CAWKGEANTGELFF
clone size: few; V gene: TRBV28; J gene: TRBJ2-3; D gene: TRBD1; CDR3 DNA: TGTGCCTCCAGGGGGCGCGTCCCAGATACGCAGTATTTT; CDR3 protein: CASRGRVPDTQYF
clone size: -; V gene: TRBV5-6; J gene: TRBJ2-4; D gene: TRBD2; CDR3 DNA: TGTGCCAGCAGCAATCCGGGGGGGGAAAACATTCAGTACTTC; CDR3 protein: CASSNPGGENIQYF
clone size: few; V gene: TRBV28; J gene: TRBJ2-7; D gene: -; CDR3 DNA: TGTGCCAGCAGTCTTAACACCTACGAGCAGTACTTC; CDR3 protein: CASSLNTYEQYF
clone size: few; V gene: TRBV6-5; J gene: TRBJ2-1; D gene: TRBD2; CDR3 DNA: TGTGCCACCAAGACTAGCGGATACAATGAGCAGTTCTTC; CDR3 protein: CATKTSGYNEQFF
clone size: -; V gene: TRBV7-2; J gene: TRBJ1-1; D gene: -; CDR3 DNA: TGTGCCAGCAGCTCCGGTAAGAACACTGAAGCTTTCTTT; CDR3 protein: CASSSGKNTEAFF
clone size: many; V gene: TRBV7-8; J gene: TRBJ1-2; D gene: -; CDR3 DNA: TGTGCCAGCAGCTTAGGTCAGGGAGGCGGCTACACCTTC; CDR3 protein: CASSLGQGGGYTF
clone size: few; V gene: TRBV21-1; J gene: TRBJ1-2; D gene: -; CDR3 DNA: TGTGCCAGCAGCAATAAGAGGGGGCGACAGGGCTACACCTTC; CDR3 protein: CASSNKRGRQGYTF
clone size: many; V gene: TRBV4-1; J gene: TRBJ1-1; D gene: -; CDR3 DNA: TGCGCCAGCAGCCAAGTCCGCACTGAAGCTTTCTTT; CDR3 protein: CASSQVRTEAFF
clone size: -; V gene: TRBV7-9; J gene: TRBJ2-7; D gene: TRBD2; CDR3 DNA: TGTGCCAGCAGCTTGGCGGGAGGGTCCTACGAGCAGTACTTC; CDR3 protein: CASSLAGGSYEQYF
clone size: many; V gene: TRBV6-6; J gene: TRBJ2-7; D gene: TRBD1; CDR3 DNA: TGTGCCAGCAGTACGCCACAGGGGACCTACGAGCAGTACTTC; CDR3 protein: CASSTPQGTYEQYF
clone size: -; V gene: TRBV19; J gene: TRBJ2-2; D gene: TRBD1; CDR3 DNA: TGTGCCAGTAGCCTCAGGGGGCCGACCGGGGAGCTGTTTTTT; CDR3 protein: CASSLRGPTGELFF
clone size: -; V gene: TRBV19; J gene: TRBJ1-5; D gene: -; CDR3 DNA: TGTGCCAGTTGGACACCCTATAGCAATCAGCCCCAGCATTTT; CDR3 protein: CASWTPYSNQPQHF
clone size: few; V gene: TRBV15; J gene: TRBJ1-2; D gene: -; CDR3 DNA: TGTGCCACCAGCAGAGGGGAGGGAAGTAGTGGCTACACCTTC; CDR3 protein: CATSRGEGSSGYTF
clone size: few; V gene: TRBV7-2; J gene: TRBJ2-3; D gene: TRBD1; CDR3 DNA: TGTGCCAGCAGCTTGGGACAGACCACAGATACGCAGTATTTT; CDR3 protein: CASSLGQTTDTQYF
clone size: few; V gene: TRBV5-4; J gene: TRBJ1-3; D gene: TRBD1; CDR3 DNA: TGTGCCAGCAGCTTGGACCAGGGGGCTAGGTCTGGAAACACCATATATTTT; CDR3 protein: CASSLDQGARSGNTIYF
clone size: -; V gene: TRBV29-1; J gene: TRBJ1-2; D gene: -; CDR3 DNA: TGCAGCGTTGAACCATCTAACTATGGCTACACCTTC; CDR3 protein: CSVEPSNYGYTF
clone size: -; V gene: TRBV15; J gene: TRBJ2-5; D gene: -; CDR3 DNA: TGTGCCACCAAAGGACAGAAAGGGGAGACCCAGTACTTC; CDR3 protein: CATKGQKGETQYF
clone size: few; V gene: TRBV27; J gene: TRBJ1-5; D gene: TRBD1; CDR3 DNA: TGTGCCAGCAGTTCCAACTGGGGACAGGGCGGCAATCAGCCCCAGCATTTT; CDR3 protein: CASSSNWGQGGNQPQHF
clone size: -; V gene: TRBV27; J gene: TRBJ2-3; D gene: TRBD2; CDR3 DNA: TGTGCCAGCAGTCCCTTAGGGGAGGGGACAGATACGCAGTATTTT; CDR3 protein: CASSPLGEGTDTQYF
clone size: -; V gene: TRBV19; J gene: TRBJ1-2; D gene: TRBD1; CDR3 DNA: TGTGCCAGTAGTGTCGACAGGGTATCTGGCTACACCTTC; CDR3 protein: CASSVDRVSGYTF
clone size: -; V gene: TRBV28; J gene: TRBJ1-5; D gene: -; CDR3 DNA: TGTGCCAGCAGTTGGGTAGGACAAAATCAGCCCCAGCATTTT; CDR3 protein: CASSWVGQNQPQHF
clone size: few; V gene: TRBV7-2; J gene: TRBJ1-5; D gene: -; CDR3 DNA: TGTGCCAGCAGCTCCCACACCGATCAGCCCCAGCATTTT; CDR3 protein: CASSSHTDQPQHF
clone size: few; V gene: TRBV2; J gene: TRBJ2-7; D gene: TRBD1; CDR3 DNA: TGTGCCACCATGGACAGGGGGACCTACGAGCAGTACTTC; CDR3 protein: CATMDRGTYEQYF
clone size: -; V gene: TRBV16; J gene: TRBJ1-4; D gene: -; CDR3 DNA: TGTGCCAGCAGCCAATCGGAGGAGGAAAAACTGTTTTTT; CDR3 protein: CASSQSEEEKLFF
clone size: -; V gene: TRBV28; J gene: TRBJ1-4; D gene: -; CDR3 DNA: TGTGCCAGCAGTTTCTCAGGTAGTAATGAAAAACTGTTTTTT; CDR3 protein: CASSFSGSNEKLFF
clone size: -; V gene: TRBV2; J gene: TRBJ2-7; D gene: -; CDR3 DNA: TGTGCCAGCAGCCCGGGTAAGGGGAATTCCTACGAGCAGTACTTC; CDR3 protein: CASSPGKGNSYEQYF
clone size: -; V gene: TRBV15; J gene: TRBJ2-1; D gene: -; CDR3 DNA: TGTGCCACCAGCGAGGTGGGCGGGATCTCGATAATGCCATACAATGAGCAGTTCTTC; CDR3 protein: CATSEVGGISIMPYNEQFF
clone size: few; V gene: TRBV29-1; J gene: TRBJ2-7; D gene: TRBD1; CDR3 DNA: TGCAGCGTTGAAAGACAGGGGGACCACGAGCAGTACTTC; CDR3 protein: CSVERQGDHEQYF
clone size: few; V gene: TRBV15; J gene: TRBJ1-1; D gene: TRBD1; CDR3 DNA: TGTGCCACCAGCAGAGCTAGAGGACAGGGTGGGAGTGAAGCTTTCTTT; CDR3 protein: CATSRARGQGGSEAFF